This T cell receptor (beta chain) came from a study of technical replicates of blood from several donors. Assay used: immunoSEQ multiplex PCR; TCRdb lists only in-frame clones, some missing. The table shows fewer than 80,000 clones, with 65% to 90% occurring only once. This CDR3 spans 15 amino acids. Per the germline V gene, CDR1 is MNHEY and CDR2 is SVGAGI. V shed 5 bases, J shed 0 bases, and the junction held 6 bases outside the gene matches. V is TRBV6-5 and J is TRBJ1-2; 7 bases are a match to TRBD1. The specimen was PBMCs. This TCR derives from a human donor in good health. Some clones in this sample may be carry-over from other donors' samples. The CDR3 DNA reads as TGTGCCAGCAGTAGACTACAGGGGTCTAACTATGGCTACACCTTC. Residues: CASSRLQGSNYGYTF.